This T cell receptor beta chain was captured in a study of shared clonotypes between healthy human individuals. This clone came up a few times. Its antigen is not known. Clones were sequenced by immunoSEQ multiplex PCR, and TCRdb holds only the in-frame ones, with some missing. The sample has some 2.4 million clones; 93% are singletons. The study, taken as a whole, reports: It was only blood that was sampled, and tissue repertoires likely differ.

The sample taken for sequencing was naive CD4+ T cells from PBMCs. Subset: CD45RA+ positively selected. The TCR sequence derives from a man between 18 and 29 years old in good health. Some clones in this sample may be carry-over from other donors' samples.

The CDR3 sequence is CASSLFGDFLSYEQYF. The CDR3 DNA sequence: TGTGCCAGCAGTTTATTCGGAGATTTCCTCTCCTACGAGCAGTACTTC. The chain is built from TRBV28 and TRBJ2-5; no reliable D call. TRBJ2-7 explains the end of the DNA better; the J call may be wrong. Looked up from germline, CDR1 is MDHEN and CDR2 is SYDVKM. There are 16 residues in the CDR3.